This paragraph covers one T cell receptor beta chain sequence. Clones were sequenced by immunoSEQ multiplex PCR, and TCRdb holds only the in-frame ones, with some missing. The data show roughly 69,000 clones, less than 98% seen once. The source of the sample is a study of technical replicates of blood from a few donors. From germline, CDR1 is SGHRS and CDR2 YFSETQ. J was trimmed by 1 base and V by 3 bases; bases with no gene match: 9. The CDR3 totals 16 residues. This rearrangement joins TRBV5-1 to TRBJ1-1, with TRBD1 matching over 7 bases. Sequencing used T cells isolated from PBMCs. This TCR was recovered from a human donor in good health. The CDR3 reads CASSSPSTGPNTEAFF. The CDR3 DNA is TGCGCCAGCAGCTCTCCTTCGACAGGGCCGAACACTGAAGCTTTCTTT.